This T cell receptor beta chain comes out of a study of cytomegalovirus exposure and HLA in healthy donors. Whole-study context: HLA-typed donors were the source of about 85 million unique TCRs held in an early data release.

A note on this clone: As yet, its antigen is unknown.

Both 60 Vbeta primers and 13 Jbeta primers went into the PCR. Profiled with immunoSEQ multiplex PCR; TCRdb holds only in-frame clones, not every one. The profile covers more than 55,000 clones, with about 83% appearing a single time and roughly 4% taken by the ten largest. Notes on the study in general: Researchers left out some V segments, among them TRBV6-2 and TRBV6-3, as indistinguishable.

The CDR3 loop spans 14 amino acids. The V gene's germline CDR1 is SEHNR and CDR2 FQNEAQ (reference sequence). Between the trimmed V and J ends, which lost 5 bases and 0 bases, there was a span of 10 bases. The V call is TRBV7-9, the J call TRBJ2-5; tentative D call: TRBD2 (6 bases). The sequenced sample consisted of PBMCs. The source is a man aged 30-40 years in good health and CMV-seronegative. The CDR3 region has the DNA TGTGCCAGCAGCCAGGGACTTAACCAAGAGACCCAGTACTTC. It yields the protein CASSQGLNQETQYF.